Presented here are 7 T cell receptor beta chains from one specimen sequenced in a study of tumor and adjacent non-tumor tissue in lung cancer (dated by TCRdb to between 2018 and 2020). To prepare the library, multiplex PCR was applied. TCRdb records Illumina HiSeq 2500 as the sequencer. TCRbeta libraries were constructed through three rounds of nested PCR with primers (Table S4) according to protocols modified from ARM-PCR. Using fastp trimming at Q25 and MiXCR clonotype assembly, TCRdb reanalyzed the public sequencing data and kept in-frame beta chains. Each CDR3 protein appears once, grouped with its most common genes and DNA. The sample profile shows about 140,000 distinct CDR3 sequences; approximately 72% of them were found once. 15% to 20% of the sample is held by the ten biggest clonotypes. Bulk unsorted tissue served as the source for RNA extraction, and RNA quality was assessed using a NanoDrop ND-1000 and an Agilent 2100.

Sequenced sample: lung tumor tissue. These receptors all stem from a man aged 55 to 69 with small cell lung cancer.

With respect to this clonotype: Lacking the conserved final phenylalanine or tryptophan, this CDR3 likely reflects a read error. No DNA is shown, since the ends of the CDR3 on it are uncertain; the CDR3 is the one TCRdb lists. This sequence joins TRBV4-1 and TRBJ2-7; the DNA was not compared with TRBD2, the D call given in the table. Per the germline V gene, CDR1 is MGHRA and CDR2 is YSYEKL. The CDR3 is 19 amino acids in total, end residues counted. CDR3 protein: CAGSPKGLAGLRSSYEQHY.

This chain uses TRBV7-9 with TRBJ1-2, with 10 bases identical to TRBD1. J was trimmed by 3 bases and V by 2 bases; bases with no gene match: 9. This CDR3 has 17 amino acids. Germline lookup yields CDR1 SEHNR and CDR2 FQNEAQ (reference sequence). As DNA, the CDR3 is TGTGCCAGCAGCTTACATGAAGGGACAGGGGACGACTATGGCTACACCTTC. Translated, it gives CASSLHEGTGDDYGYTF.

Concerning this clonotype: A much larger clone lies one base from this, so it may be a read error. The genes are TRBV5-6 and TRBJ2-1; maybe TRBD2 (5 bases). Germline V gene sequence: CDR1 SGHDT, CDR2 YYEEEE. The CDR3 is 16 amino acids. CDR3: CASSLDLDFNYNEQSF. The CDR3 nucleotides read TGTGCCAGCAGCTTGGACCTGGACTTCAACTACAATGAGCAGTCCTTC.

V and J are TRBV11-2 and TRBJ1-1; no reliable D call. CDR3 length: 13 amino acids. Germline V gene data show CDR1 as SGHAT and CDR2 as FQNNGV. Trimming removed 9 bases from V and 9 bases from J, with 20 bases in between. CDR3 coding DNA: TGTGCCAGTAGCCCTCGAAGTGAGCCTAAAGCTTTCTTT. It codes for CASSPRSEPKAFF.

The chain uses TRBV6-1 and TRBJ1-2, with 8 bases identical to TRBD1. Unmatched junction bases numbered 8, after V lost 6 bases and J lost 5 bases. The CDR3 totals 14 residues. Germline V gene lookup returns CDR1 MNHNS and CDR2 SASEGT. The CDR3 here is CASRGQGLTYGYTF. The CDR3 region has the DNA TGTGCCAGCAGAGGACAGGGTTTGACTTATGGCTACACCTTC.

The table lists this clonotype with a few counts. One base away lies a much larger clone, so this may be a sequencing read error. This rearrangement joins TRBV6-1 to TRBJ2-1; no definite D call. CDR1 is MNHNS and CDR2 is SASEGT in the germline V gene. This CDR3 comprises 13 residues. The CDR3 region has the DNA TGTGCCATCCGTCATATCTCCTACAATGAGCAGTCCTTC. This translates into CAIRHISYNEQSF.

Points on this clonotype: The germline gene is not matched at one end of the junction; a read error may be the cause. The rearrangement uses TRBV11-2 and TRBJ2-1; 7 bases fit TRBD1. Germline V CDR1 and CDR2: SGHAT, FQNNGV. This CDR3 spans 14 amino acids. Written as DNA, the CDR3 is TGTGCCAGCCAGAGGGGGCAGGGCGACAATGAGCAGTTTTTC. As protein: CASQRGQGDNEQFF.